One T cell receptor (beta chain) is described in this entry. This clonotype has more than one count but fewer than ten. Its antigen is unknown. No base qualities exist here, and no much larger clone lies one base off it. This entry is derived from a study of blood T cells in healthy people across ages (dated by TCRdb to about 2015). For the study in its entirety: Template switching captured roughly one uniquely barcoded TCR beta cDNA molecule per two T cells in model experiments. To avoid experimental bias, donors of different ages were spread randomly across the sequencing lanes. Using the same blood draw, the study looked at two additional independent replicas of 1 million unique cDNA reads for two donors, one aged 18 to 30 and the other aged 80 or older. Four age groups were formed from the donors: young (average approximately 17 years), middle-aged (roughly 38), aged (more than 55) and long-lived (less than 85). The study measured age-related changes in TCR beta repertoire diversity using deep sequencing normalized with unique cDNA molecular identifiers. Overall study results and their limits: Observed TCR beta diversity correlated strongly with the percentage of naive T cells measured by flow cytometry. Estimates of total diversity based on one million sequenced T cells were considered lower bounds and underestimates. Because the CMV infection status of the donors was unknown, age-related changes in expanded clonotypes may potentially have been confounded. Compared with the aged group, the long-lived group had more naive CD4+ T cells, fewer expanded clones and increased TCR diversity, a pattern suggesting age selection. Observed TCR beta diversity per million T cells fell roughly linearly with age, and a significant reduction was already apparent by age about 43. Conclusive comparison of naive and antigen-experienced compartments was prevented by the profiling of bulk unsorted PBMCs.

Cut back by 3 bases and 4 bases, the V and J ends lie 9 bases apart. The CDR3 spans 13 residues, from the cysteine through the phenylalanine. Only the CDR3 region is kept as DNA, spanning 39 bases read in frame from base 1. The germline V gene sets CDR1 to SGDLS and CDR2 to YYNGEE. Systemically healthy Caucasian individuals from Russia, approximately 39 in total and aged 6 to 90 years, were included as donors. Roughly 10 milliliters of peripheral blood were collected from each donor into EDTA-treated Vacutainer tubes. Ficoll-Paque density-gradient centrifugation was used to isolate PBMCs, with at least 6 million per sample. Trizol reagent was used to extract total RNA from the PBMCs, yielding at least 5.5 micrograms per sample. For every donor, flow cytometry on a PBMC aliquot measured the percentage of naive CD45RAhigh/CD27high T cells. The library was made by 5' RACE. Sequencer: Illumina HiSeq 2500. A second about 6 to 11 cycle PCR used a sample-barcoded 5' primer and a J-beta primer mix. A template-switch 5' adaptor carrying 12 random nucleotides introduced a unique molecular identifier onto each TCR beta cDNA molecule. At least 3 million CDR3-containing paired-end reads were obtained from each sample. First-strand cDNA synthesis was performed from all RNA using the Mint cDNA synthesis kit, with priming by a TRBC-specific oligonucleotide. Following uracil-DNA glycosylase treatment, a first 18-cycle PCR with universal primers M1SS and BC2_uni_R was performed on all cDNA. In the original analysis: For normalization, 1 million high-quality reads, each with a distinct molecular identifier, were randomly selected from each sample. Instead of being binned into consensus sequences, reads that shared molecular identifiers were thrown out. MiTCR, set to a Q25 quality threshold and the strictest error-elimination algorithm, was used for CDR3 identification, clonotype clustering and error correction. A nonparametric unseen species model using Euler transformation provided a lower-bound estimate of total TCR beta diversity. The public reads were quality trimmed at Q25 with fastp and then assembled into clones with MiXCR by TCRdb, keeping productive beta chains. Rows merge per CDR3 protein into single entries with the most common DNA and genes. TCRdb, rather than the study authors, made the V and J calls. Recorded for this sample are 1.5 million to 2 million distinct CDR3 sequences; roughly 27% of them occurred a single time. The ten most abundant clones make up about 7.7% of the sample.

The sequence was collected from a woman younger than 45 in good health. Material for sequencing was blood. The sequence links TRBV9 to TRBJ2-3; TRBD2 is possibly the D segment (5 matching bases). CDR3 loop: CASSAMEADTQYF. The DNA is as follows: TGTGCCAGCAGCGCGATGGAGGCAGATACGCAGTATTTT.